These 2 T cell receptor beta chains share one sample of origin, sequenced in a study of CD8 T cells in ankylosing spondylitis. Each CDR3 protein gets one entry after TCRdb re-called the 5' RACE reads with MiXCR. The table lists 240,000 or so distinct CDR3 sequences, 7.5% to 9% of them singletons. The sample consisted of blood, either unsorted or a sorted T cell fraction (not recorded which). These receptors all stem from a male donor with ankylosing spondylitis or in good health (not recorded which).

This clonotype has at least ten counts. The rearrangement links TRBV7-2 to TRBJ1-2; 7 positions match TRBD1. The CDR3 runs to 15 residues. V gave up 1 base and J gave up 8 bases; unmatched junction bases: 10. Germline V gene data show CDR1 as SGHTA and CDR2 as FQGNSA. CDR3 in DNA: TGTGCCAGCAGCTTAGTCGACAGGGCCCAAGGGGGCTACACCTTC. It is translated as CASSLVDRAQGGYTF.

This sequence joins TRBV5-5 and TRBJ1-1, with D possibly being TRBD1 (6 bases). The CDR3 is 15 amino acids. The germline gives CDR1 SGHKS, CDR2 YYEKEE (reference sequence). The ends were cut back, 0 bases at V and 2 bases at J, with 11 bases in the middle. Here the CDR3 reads CASSLGGTRNTEAFF. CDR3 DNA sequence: TGTGCCAGCAGCTTGGGGGGGACACGAAACACTGAAGCTTTCTTT.